Listed below are T cell receptor beta chains from one sample, sequenced in a study of T cell responses to AZD1222 COVID-19 vaccine. The assay was immunoSEQ multiplex PCR, and TCRdb's table has in-frame clones only and misses some. The sample lists around 50,000 clones, about 86% occurring once. The specimen was peripheral blood, collected 28 days after the second AZD1222 dose. The source is an adult who received the AZD1222 COVID-19 vaccine. Both conserved end residues are part of each CDR3. The D gene is left open where the match is weak. Not all rows give a size; the values are once, few, many and, for expanded clones, a class.

j_call,clone_size,v_call,d_call,cdr3_nt,cdr3_aa
TRBJ2-7,.,TRBV5-1,TRBD2,TGCGCCAGCAGCTGGGCTAGCGGCCTAGGCCCCTACGAGCAGTACTTC,CASSWASGLGPYEQYF
TRBJ2-3,.,TRBV7-3,TRBD1,TGTGCCAGCAGCCCCGGGGGACAGGGGACCCTAGATACGCAGTATTTT,CASSPGGQGTLDTQYF
TRBJ2-6,.,TRBV19,.,TGTGCCAGTAGTATATGGGCGGCGAGCTCTGGGGCCAACGTCCTGACTTTC,CASSIWAASSGANVLTF
TRBJ2-1,.,TRBV2,TRBD2,TGTGCCAGCAGTTTTACCCTAGTGGCTAGCGGGAGTAAGGGCCCCTACAATGAGCAGTTCTTC,CASSFTLVASGSKGPYNEQFF
TRBJ2-7,.,TRBV3-1/TRBV3-2,.,TGTGCCAGCAGCCAAGATGGTGAGAGGAATCCAGGACACCCTACCCCCTACGAGCAGTACTTC,CASSQDGERNPGHPTPYEQYF
TRBJ1-2,few,TRBV10-3,.,TGTGCCATCAGGGGGGCCCAGCAACATGGCTACACCTTC,CAIRGAQQHGYTF
TRBJ2-1,.,TRBV28,.,TGTGCCAGCAGTTTCGGTGAGCAGTTCTTC,CASSFGEQFF
TRBJ2-1,.,TRBV19,.,TGTGCCAGTAGTAGCGGCTACCAAGCCCGTTATATAAATGAGCAGTTCTTC,CASSSGYQARYINEQFF
TRBJ1-1,few,TRBV5-8,.,TGTGCCAGCAGCCGATTCGTGACAGCCGACAACACTGAAGCTTTCTTT,CASSRFVTADNTEAFF
TRBJ1-4,.,TRBV5-5,TRBD1,TGTGCCAGCAGCACACATGGACAGGCTGGTAATGAAAAACTGTTTTTT,CASSTHGQAGNEKLFF
TRBJ1-5,.,TRBV7-9,TRBD1,TGTGCCAGCAGCCAAACAGGGGGCCATGGCAATCAGCCCCAGCATTTT,CASSQTGGHGNQPQHF
TRBJ1-5,.,TRBV18,.,TGTGCCAGCTCACCCAATAATCAGCCCCAGCATTTT,CASSPNNQPQHF
TRBJ2-2,.,TRBV5-1,TRBD2,TGCGCCAGCAGCTTGGGCCTAACTAGCGGGATGCAGGAGCTGTTTTTT,CASSLGLTSGMQELFF
TRBJ1-5,.,TRBV7-8,.,TGTGCCAGCAGCTTAAAGACTGTAGCCTTGAGCAATCAGCCCCAGCATTTT,CASSLKTVALSNQPQHF
TRBJ1-2,.,TRBV4-1,.,TGCGCCAGCAGCCGGAGGGACTATGGCTACACCTTC,CASSRRDYGYTF
TRBJ2-4,.,TRBV10-3,.,TGTGCCATCAGTGAGGTAGGGGCGGCCAAAAACATTCAGTACTTC,CAISEVGAAKNIQYF
TRBJ1-2,.,TRBV5-8,.,TGTGCCAGCAGCTTGTTCGTAAACTATGGCTACACCTTC,CASSLFVNYGYTF